In its sample, the clone carrying this T cell receptor beta chain was seen once. These data are taken from a study of blood T cells in healthy people across ages. Aged roughly 6 to 95, donors were systemically healthy Caucasians from Russia. A sample-barcoded 5' primer and a J-beta primer mix were used in a second PCR of about 6 to 12 cycles. TCRdb reprocessed the 5' RACE reads via MiXCR and lists one record per CDR3 protein. The table has 750,000 to 950,000 distinct CDR3 sequences, around 29% seen once. Trimming shortened V by 4 bases and J by 4 bases, and 13 bases separated the two germline ends. This CDR3 region has 15 residues. Germline values: CDR1 SGHTA, CDR2 FQGNSA. In addition, the sample was reused for a study of T cells of mothers and their children.

The TCR was taken from a woman between 40 and 50 years old in good health. Sequencing was performed on blood. The chain has TRBV7-2 and TRBJ2-2, with a tentative D call TRBD1 (6 bases). For the CDR3, the DNA is TGTGCCAGCAGCTCTGGACAGAGTTTCACCGGGGAGCTGTTTTTT. Its translation: CASSSGQSFTGELFF.